This paragraph covers one TCR beta chain sequence. This record comes from a study of shared clonotypes between healthy human individuals. Trimming removed 1 base from V and 3 bases from J, with 16 bases in between. Germline V CDR1 and CDR2: LGHNT, FRNRAP. CDR3 length: 17 amino acids. Data came from immunoSEQ multiplex PCR; TCRdb stores just in-frame clones and leaves some out. The sample includes roughly 2,300,000 clones, 92% of them seen just once. The rearrangement joins TRBV12-5 to TRBJ2-1; possibly TRBD1 or TRBD2 for D (5 bases each). The origin of this receptor is a man between 18 and 29 years old in good health. Some clones in this sample may be carry-over from other donors' samples. Sequencing input: naive CD4+ T cells from PBMCs. Subset: CD45RA+ positively selected. The CDR3 region is CASGLAPPGRYYNEQFF. CDR3 sequence (DNA): TGTGCTAGTGGTTTGGCACCACCGGGACGGTACTACAATGAGCAGTTCTTC.